The entry that follows covers one TCR beta chain sequence. Its target is not known. The data derive from a study of cytomegalovirus exposure and HLA in healthy donors. Whole-study findings and limits: Several V segments, TRBV6-2 and TRBV6-3 among them, could not be told apart and were dropped.

The PCR employed 60 Vbeta primers together with 13 Jbeta primers. Clones were sequenced by immunoSEQ multiplex PCR, and TCRdb holds only the in-frame ones, with some missing. Seen here are nearly 200,000 clones, over 65% observed once, and the top ten hold 0.08% to 0.1%. The ends were cut back, 0 bases at V and 1 base at J, with 13 bases in the middle. The CDR3 has 16 amino acids. The germline V gene has CDR1 SGHRS and CDR2 YFSETQ. Material for sequencing was PBMCs. The genes are TRBV5-1 and TRBJ2-5; D is possibly TRBD2 (5 bases). The TCR sequence derives from a boy aged 2 to 10 in good health and CMV-seronegative. CDR3 bases: TGCGCCAGCAGCTTGGGAGCGGCGCCTGCCCAAGAGACCCAGTACTTC. As protein: CASSLGAAPAQETQYF.